Below, 14 T cell receptor beta chains from the same sample are listed, as sequenced in a study. Each CDR3 protein gets one entry after TCRdb re-called the RT-PCR reads with MiXCR. The sample has about 700,000 distinct CDR3 sequences, 11% to 15% seen once; the top ten hold roughly 3.9%. Sequenced sample: memory CD4+ T cells from blood. The receptors shown here come from a female donor in good health, serving as a healthy control.

This rearrangement joins TRBV7-8 to TRBJ1-2; D gene ambiguous. There are 13 residues in the CDR3. With 4 bases removed from V and 7 bases from J, the gap between germline ends came to 13 bases. Germline loops: CDR1 SGHVS, CDR2 FQNEAQ. DNA for the CDR3: TGTGCCAGCAGCTATAACTCGGACTCTGGCTACACCTTC. This codes for CASSYNSDSGYTF.

The chain employs TRBV19 and TRBJ1-5; 8 bases are shared with TRBD1. The CDR3 is 14 amino acids. Germline lookup yields CDR1 LNHDA and CDR2 SQIVND (reference sequence). The V segment lost 5 bases and the J segment 5 bases; nucleotides outside the gene matches: 5. CDR3 in amino acids: CASSPGQDDQPQHF. The CDR3 DNA follows: TGTGCCAGTAGTCCGGGACAGGACGATCAGCCCCAGCATTTT.

This clonotype was counted many times. The J gene is TRBJ2-1, the V gene TRBV12-3 or TRBV12-4, with 7 bases fitting TRBD2. J lost 7 bases, V lost 8 bases, and 8 bases had no gene match. This CDR3 contains 13 residues. CDR3 in DNA: TGTGCCAGCTCGATACTAGCGATAAATGAGCAGTTCTTC. Translated: CASSILAINEQFF.

This chain links TRBV28 with TRBJ2-5; 10 bases fit TRBD1. This CDR3 has 15 residues. Germline V gene sequence: CDR1 MDHEN, CDR2 SYDVKM. The V segment lost 5 bases and the J segment 5 bases; nucleotides outside the gene matches: 8. DNA of the CDR3: TGTGCCAGCAGTAAAGACAGGGGGCGCTTCGAGACCCAGTACTTC. As protein: CASSKDRGRFETQYF.

V and J are TRBV12-3 or TRBV12-4 and TRBJ1-1; TRBD1 is a possible D gene (5 bases). Trimming stripped 1 base from V and 3 bases from J, with 9 bases between. This CDR3 region has 14 residues. The CDR3: CASSLGREDTEAFF. The CDR3 DNA sequence: TGTGCCAGCAGTTTAGGCAGGGAGGACACTGAAGCTTTCTTT.

This chain links TRBV4-3 with TRBJ2-1; D not certain. CDR3 length: 16 amino acids. Germline V gives CDR1 LGHNA, CDR2 YSLEER. Trimming removed 4 bases from V and 7 bases from J, with 20 bases in between. DNA for the CDR3: TGCGCCAGCAGCCCCCTAGATCCTCCCTTCCCGAATGAGCAGTTCTTC. Translation: CASSPLDPPFPNEQFF.

This clonotype came up a few times. The chain joins TRBV10-3 to TRBJ1-1; 8 nucleotides line up with TRBD1. The CDR3 runs 15 residues. With V trimmed by 2 bases and J by 6 bases, 8 bases remained unmatched. CDR1 is ENHRY and CDR2 is SYGVKD in the germline V gene. The CDR3 loop reads CAISEVLGQGAEAFF. The CDR3 DNA reads as TGTGCCATCAGTGAGGTTTTAGGACAGGGCGCTGAAGCTTTCTTT.

The table lists this clonotype with many counts. The chain employs TRBV9 and TRBJ2-5; 11 nucleotides align to TRBD1. Germline V gene data show CDR1 as SGDLS and CDR2 as YYNGEE. This CDR3 region has 15 residues. V was clipped by 3 bases and J by 4 bases; unmatched bases: 5. CDR3 in amino acids: CASSAYGTGGETQYF. CDR3 sequence (DNA): TGTGCCAGCAGCGCCTACGGGACAGGGGGAGAGACCCAGTACTTC. The full variable domain, completed using reference TRBV9 and TRBJ2-5, is DSGVTQTPKHLITATGQRVTLRCSPRSGDLSVYWYQQSLDQGLQFLIQYYNGEERAKGNILERFSAQQFPDLHSELNLSSLELGDSALYFCASSAYGTGGETQYFGPGTRLLVL.

The chain recombines TRBV18 with TRBJ2-1; D is possibly TRBD1 (5 bases). Germline V gene sequence: CDR1 KGHSH, CDR2 LQKENI. This CDR3 has 14 residues. Trimming cost V 2 bases and J 10 bases, with 15 bases left between them. The CDR3 reads CASSPTGRVEEQFF. The CDR3 DNA sequence: TGTGCCAGCTCACCAACCGGCAGGGTAGAAGAGCAGTTCTTC. The full variable domain, completed using reference TRBV18 and TRBJ2-1, is NAGVMQNPRHLVRRRGQEARLRCSPMKGHSHVYWYRQLPEEGLKFMVYLQKENIIDESGMPKERFSAEFPKEGPSILRIQQVVRGDSAAYFCASSPTGRVEEQFFGPGTRLTVL.

This clonotype came up a few times. The chain recombines TRBV6-6 with TRBJ1-2; no clear D gene. This CDR3 has 12 amino acids. CDR1 and CDR2 (germline): MNHNY, SVGAGI (reference sequence). The germline V and J ends were trimmed by 10 bases and 0 bases, with 9 bases remaining between them. CDR3 sequence reads: CATELANYGYTF. CDR3 sequence (DNA): TGTGCCACCGAGCTAGCTAACTATGGCTACACCTTC.

This chain joins TRBV5-1 and TRBJ2-2; 10 nucleotides agree with TRBD2. CDR1 and CDR2 (germline): SGHRS, YFSETQ. The junction had 16 bases not matched to a gene; V was cut back by 5 bases and J by 9 bases. CDR3 size: 17 residues. The DNA for the CDR3 is TGCGCCAGCAGACCAGCCTCCAGCGGGGGGGCCGGGAGGGAGCTGTTTTTT. Translation gives CASRPASSGGAGRELFF.

A few counts support this clonotype. The V and J genes are TRBV20-1 and TRBJ1-3; no firm D call. V gave up 2 bases and J gave up 0 bases, with 8 bases separating them. Germline values: CDR1 DFQATT, CDR2 SNEGSKA (reference sequence). The CDR3 extends over 14 amino acids. This CDR3 reads CSARSAGSGNTIYF. DNA for the CDR3: TGCAGTGCTAGAAGCGCCGGCTCTGGAAACACCATATATTTT.

The chain has TRBV15 and TRBJ1-2; D not resolved. V lost 0 bases and J lost 4, with 12 bases in between. Germline CDR1 is LNHNV and CDR2 is YYDKDF (reference sequence). This CDR3 contains 15 residues. The CDR3 loop is CATSRDLAKGYGYTF. DNA for the CDR3: TGTGCCACCAGCAGAGACCTGGCGAAGGGCTATGGCTACACCTTC.

This clonotype has only a few counts. The V gene is TRBV3-1, the J gene TRBJ2-3; D perhaps matches TRBD2 (5 bases). Trimming shortened V by 1 base and J by 4 bases, and 15 bases separated the two germline ends. CDR3 size: 16 residues. Germline V lookup: CDR1 LGHDT, CDR2 YNNKEL (reference sequence). The CDR3 nucleotides are TGTGCCAGCAGCCAAGGGACTCCTGCACTGGCAGATACGCAGTATTTT. Residues: CASSQGTPALADTQYF.